Listed here is a single TCR beta chain. Its antigen is unidentified. The CDR3 is 14 residues long. CDR1 and CDR2 (germline): KGHSH, LQKENI. V was trimmed by 2 bases and J by 8 bases, leaving 12 bases between them. The sample originates from a study of shared clonotypes between healthy human individuals. Study details: Participating donors consisted of a couple of women and a few men aged 18 to 49.

Replicate PCRs from sorted subsets contained roughly 200 ng DNA, which is some 32,000 T cell genomes. The method was immunoSEQ multiplex PCR; TCRdb's version includes in-frame clones alone and lacks a portion of them. The data show some 790,000 clones, over 55% seen once. Overall study results and limits: In having few donors, the study represented limited genetic and exposure-history diversity. Exclusively blood specimens were collected; tissue repertoires likely differ.

The TCR was taken from a woman aged 25 to 39 in good health. Sequencing was performed on memory CD4+ T cells sorted from blood. As to subset: CD45RA-negative fraction. The chain uses TRBV18 and TRBJ1-4; D is possibly TRBD1 (6 bases). Here the CDR3 DNA reads TGTGCCAGCTCACCAAGCAGGGGTGAAGAAAAACTGTTTTTT. Residues: CASSPSRGEEKLFF.